This TCR beta chain stems from a study of tumor-infiltrating lymphocytes in primary liver carcinoma (dated by TCRdb to about 2017). With respect to the entire study: The five patients, three men and two women aged 30 to 69 years, had hepatocellular carcinoma (four) or combined HCC and intrahepatic cholangiocarcinoma (one). The five patients had tumors of stage T1-T3 N0M0, with maximum diameters ranging from about 4 to 11 cm. For each liver tumor, the study sampled five regions along with adjacent normal tissue and blood, and applied TCRbeta repertoire sequencing, expression microarrays and whole-exome sequencing. A total of approximately 35 specimens from 5 patients underwent TCRbeta repertoire sequencing, comprising about 25 tumor regions, 5 adjacent noncancerous liver tissues and 5 peripheral blood samples. Repertoires from technical replicates were highly reproducible, with mean shared-clone rates roughly 0.9 and correlation coefficients above 0.95. Roughly 3.65 to 7.5 million productive TCRbeta reads were obtained per sample, and no significant difference in read depth was found between tissue types.

Results and caveats for the whole study, not just this receptor: Repertoire overlap was found to be higher between tumor regions (mean roughly 36%) than between tumor-adjacent (around 17%) or tumor-blood (about 15%) pairs, consistent with antigen-driven expansion. Only the TCR beta chain was sequenced, which likely underestimates true repertoire diversity because unpaired alpha chains were not captured. Since the samples were bulk and unsorted, there was no way to compare CD4+ and CD8+ T cell repertoires. With just a handful of patients in the study, the authors point out that the findings should be validated in a larger study. The top 250 clones made up a significantly larger repertoire fraction in tumors than in blood (p = 0.039).

Total RNA and DNA were co-extracted from about 20-30 mg of bulk tissue with the AllPrep DNA/RNA mini kit, without cell sorting. Between November 2015 and March 2016, roughly 5 patients in China with histopathologically diagnosed primary liver carcinoma had their tumors surgically resected. At the time of sampling, the patients had chronic HBV infection and had not received any treatment. Fresh tumor and adjacent tissue pieces were bisected, with one half stored in RNAlater at -80 degrees C and the other half sent for histology. The germline V end is reduced by 9 bases and the J end by 3 bases; junction bases left unmatched: 13. CDR1 and CDR2 are read off the germline V gene as SGHAT and FQNNGV. Counted from cysteine to phenylalanine, this CDR3 has 15 amino acids. The read is trimmed to its CDR3 DNA, 45 bases read in frame from base 1. Turning to this clonotype: The clone's antigen remains unknown. Per-nucleotide qualities are absent, and no much larger clonotype sits a single base away.

A constant-region primer and ProtoScript II reverse transcriptase were used to reverse-transcribe TCRbeta-specific cDNA from around 530 ng total RNA. Construction of the TCRbeta libraries relied on three nested rounds of multiplex PCR, following a slightly modified ARM-PCR procedure. Multiplex TRBV1-TRBV30 forward primers and a Cbeta reverse primer were used in the first two PCR rounds, each of which was run for approximately 10 cycles. Sample barcodes and Illumina adapters were added in a final 25-cycle PCR with Deep VentR polymerase. Amplicons of 200-500 bp were gel-purified with a QIAquick gel extraction kit before sequencing. An Illumina HiSeq 2500 was used to sequence the TCRbeta amplicons with 250-bp paired-end reads. Concerning the study's data processing: Reads were quality-trimmed with Trimmomatic v0.33, and paired reads were merged with FLASH v1.2.11 to recover full CDR3 sequences. V, D and J germline segments were assigned to the rearranged TCRbeta sequences using MiGEC v1.2.1b. Clonotype statistics and Shannon-Wiener diversity indices were computed with VDJtools v1.0.0. Except for diversity analysis, only each sample's 250 most abundant clonotypes were used in subsequent analyses to reduce sampling bias. In TCRdb, the public reads were trimmed at Q25 with fastp and aligned with MiXCR, with productive beta chains retained. Here each entry gathers all rows of one CDR3 protein and keeps the most common genes and DNA. In this record, the V and J calls reflect TCRdb's handling and not the investigators' own analysis. In this sample the table shows almost 45,000 distinct CDR3 sequences, roughly 75% of which occur a single time. The ten largest make up 38% of the sample.

Sequenced: tumor-adjacent normal liver tissue. The TCR was taken from a young woman with primary liver carcinoma and hepatitis B virus infection. Rearrangement joined TRBV11-2 to TRBJ1-1, and 7 junction bases match TRBD1. The CDR3 reads CASCPGTAWDTEAFF. In nucleotides, the sequence is TGTGCCAGTTGCCCCGGGACAGCGTGGGACACTGAAGCTTTCTTT.